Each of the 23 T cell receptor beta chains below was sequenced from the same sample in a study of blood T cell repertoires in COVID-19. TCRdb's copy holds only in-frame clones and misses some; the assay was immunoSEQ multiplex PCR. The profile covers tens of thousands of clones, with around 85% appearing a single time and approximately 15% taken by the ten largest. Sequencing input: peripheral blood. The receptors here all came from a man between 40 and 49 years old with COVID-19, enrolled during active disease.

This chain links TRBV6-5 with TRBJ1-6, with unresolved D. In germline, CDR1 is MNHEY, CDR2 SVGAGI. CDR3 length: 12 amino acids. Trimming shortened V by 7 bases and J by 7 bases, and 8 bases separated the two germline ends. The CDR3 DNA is TGTGCCAGCACAGGAAGGAATTCACCCCTCCACTTT. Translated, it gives CASTGRNSPLHF.

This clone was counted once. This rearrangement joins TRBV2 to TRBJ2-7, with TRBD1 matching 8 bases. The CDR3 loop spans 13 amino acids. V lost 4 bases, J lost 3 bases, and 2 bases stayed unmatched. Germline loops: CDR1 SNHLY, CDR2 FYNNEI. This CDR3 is CASSGGTGYEQYF. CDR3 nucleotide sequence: TGTGCCAGCAGTGGGGGGACAGGCTACGAGCAGTACTTC.

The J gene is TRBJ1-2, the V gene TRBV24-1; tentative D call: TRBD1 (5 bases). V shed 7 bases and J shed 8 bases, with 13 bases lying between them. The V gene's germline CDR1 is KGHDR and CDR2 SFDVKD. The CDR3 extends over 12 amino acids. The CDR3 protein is CATSPQGYGYTF. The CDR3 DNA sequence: TGTGCCACCAGCCCTCAGGGTTACGGCTACACCTTC.

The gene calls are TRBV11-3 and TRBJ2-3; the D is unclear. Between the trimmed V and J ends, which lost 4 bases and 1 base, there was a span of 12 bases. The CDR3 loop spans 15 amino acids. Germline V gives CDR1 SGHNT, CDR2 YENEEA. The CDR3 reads CASSSTSAGTDTQYF. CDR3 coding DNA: TGTGCCAGCAGCTCGACGAGCGCGGGCACAGATACGCAGTATTTT.

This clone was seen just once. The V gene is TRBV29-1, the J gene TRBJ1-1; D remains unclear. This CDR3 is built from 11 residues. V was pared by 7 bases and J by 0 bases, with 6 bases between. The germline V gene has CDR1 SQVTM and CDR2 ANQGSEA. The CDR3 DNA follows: TGCAGCGGGGCGCTGAACACTGAAGCTTTCTTT. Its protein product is CSGALNTEAFF.

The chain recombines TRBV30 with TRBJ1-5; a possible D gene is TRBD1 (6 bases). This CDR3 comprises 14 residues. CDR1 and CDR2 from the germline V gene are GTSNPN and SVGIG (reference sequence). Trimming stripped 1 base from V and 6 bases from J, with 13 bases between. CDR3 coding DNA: TGTGCCTGGAGTGAGTCCAGGGGACGTCAGCCCCAGCATTTT. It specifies CAWSESRGRQPQHF.

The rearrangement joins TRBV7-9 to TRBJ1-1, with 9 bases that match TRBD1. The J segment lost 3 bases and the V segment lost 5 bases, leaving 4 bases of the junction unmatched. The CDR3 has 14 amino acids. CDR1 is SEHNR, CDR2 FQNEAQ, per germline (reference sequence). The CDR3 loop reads CASSPRTGDTEAFF. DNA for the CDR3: TGTGCCAGCAGCCCGCGGACAGGGGACACTGAAGCTTTCTTT.

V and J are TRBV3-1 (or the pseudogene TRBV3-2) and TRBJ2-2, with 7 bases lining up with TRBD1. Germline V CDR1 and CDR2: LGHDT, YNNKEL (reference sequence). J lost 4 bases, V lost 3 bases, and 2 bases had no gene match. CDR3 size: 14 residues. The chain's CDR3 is CASSQGTVTGELFF. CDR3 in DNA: TGTGCCAGCAGCCAGGGGACAGTCACCGGGGAGCTGTTTTTT.

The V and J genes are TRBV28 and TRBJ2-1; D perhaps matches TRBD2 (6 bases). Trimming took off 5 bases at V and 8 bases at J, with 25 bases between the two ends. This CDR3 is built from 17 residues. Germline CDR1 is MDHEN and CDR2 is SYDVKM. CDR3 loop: CASSPRGSGRTSDEQFF. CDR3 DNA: TGTGCCAGCAGTCCCCGGGGGTCGGGCAGGACGAGCGATGAGCAGTTCTTC.

CDR3 nucleotide sequence: TGTGCCAGCAGTCTTGGACGGGATACTGAAGCTTTCTTT. Its protein is CASSLGRDTEAFF. The chain joins TRBV6-5 to TRBJ1-1; no definite D call. Germline-derived CDR1 and CDR2 are MNHEY and SVGAGI. CDR3 size: 13 residues. Trimming took 5 bases from V and 5 from J, leaving 12 bases between them.

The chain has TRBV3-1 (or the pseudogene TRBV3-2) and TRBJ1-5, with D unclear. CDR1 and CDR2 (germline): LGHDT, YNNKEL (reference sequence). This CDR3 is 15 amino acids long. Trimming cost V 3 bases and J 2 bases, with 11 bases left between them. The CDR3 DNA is TGTGCCAGCAGCCAGGGAGCATTTGGCAATCAGCCCCAGCATTTT. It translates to CASSQGAFGNQPQHF.

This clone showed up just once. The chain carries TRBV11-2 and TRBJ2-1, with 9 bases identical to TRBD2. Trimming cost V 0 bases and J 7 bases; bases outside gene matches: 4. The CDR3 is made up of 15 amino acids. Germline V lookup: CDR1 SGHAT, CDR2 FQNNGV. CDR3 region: CASSLELAGWNEQFF. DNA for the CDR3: TGTGCCAGCAGCTTAGAGCTAGCGGGGTGGAATGAGCAGTTCTTC.

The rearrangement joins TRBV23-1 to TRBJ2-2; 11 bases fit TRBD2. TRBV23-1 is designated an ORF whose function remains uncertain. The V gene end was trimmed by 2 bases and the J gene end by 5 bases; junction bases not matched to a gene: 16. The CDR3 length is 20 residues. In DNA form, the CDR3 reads TGCGCCAGCAGTCAACCTCCCCCCCCTAGCGGGGGGAGGCTAACCGGGGAGCTGTTTTTT. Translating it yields CASSQPPPPSGGRLTGELFF.

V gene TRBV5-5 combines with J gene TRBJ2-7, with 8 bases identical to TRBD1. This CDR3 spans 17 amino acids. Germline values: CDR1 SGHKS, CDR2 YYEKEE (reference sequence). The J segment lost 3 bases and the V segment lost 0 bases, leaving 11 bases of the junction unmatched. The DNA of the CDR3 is TGTGCCAGCAGCTTGGGGGCGTCAGGACAGGGCGTCTACGAGCAGTACTTC. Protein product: CASSLGASGQGVYEQYF.

The CDR3 protein is CASSRDSSSNEQFF. The CDR3 nucleotides read TGTGCCAGCAGCCGGGACAGCTCCAGTAATGAGCAGTTCTTC. The V gene is TRBV7-9, the J gene TRBJ2-1; 7 bases line up with TRBD1. The V segment lost 5 bases and the J segment 7 bases; nucleotides outside the gene matches: 8. There are 14 residues in the CDR3. In germline, CDR1 is SEHNR, CDR2 FQNEAQ (reference sequence).

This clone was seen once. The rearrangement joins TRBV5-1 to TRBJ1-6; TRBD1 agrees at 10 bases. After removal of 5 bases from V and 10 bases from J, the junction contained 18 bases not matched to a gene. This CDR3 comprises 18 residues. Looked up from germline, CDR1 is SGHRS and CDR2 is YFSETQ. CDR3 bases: TGCGCCAGCAGTCGGGACAGGGGAACCCCCGGGCCAGGCTCACCCCTCCACTTT. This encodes CASSRDRGTPGPGSPLHF.

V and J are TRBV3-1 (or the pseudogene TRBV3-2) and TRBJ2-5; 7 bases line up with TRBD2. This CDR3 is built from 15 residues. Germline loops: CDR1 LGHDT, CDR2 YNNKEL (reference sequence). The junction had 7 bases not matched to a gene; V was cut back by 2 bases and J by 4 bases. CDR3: CASSQSRGVRETQYF. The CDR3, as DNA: TGTGCCAGCAGCCAAAGCCGGGGGGTGCGAGAGACCCAGTACTTC.

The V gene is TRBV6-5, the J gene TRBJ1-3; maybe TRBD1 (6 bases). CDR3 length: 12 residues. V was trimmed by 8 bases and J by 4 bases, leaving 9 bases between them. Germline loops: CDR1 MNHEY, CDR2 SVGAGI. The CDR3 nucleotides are TGTGCCAGCCGGACAGAGGGAAACACCATATATTTT. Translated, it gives CASRTEGNTIYF.

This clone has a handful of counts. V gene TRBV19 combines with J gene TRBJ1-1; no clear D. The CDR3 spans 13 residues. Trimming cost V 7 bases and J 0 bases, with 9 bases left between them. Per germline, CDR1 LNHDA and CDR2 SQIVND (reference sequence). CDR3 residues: CASTYELNTEAFF. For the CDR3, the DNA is TGTGCCAGTACCTATGAACTGAACACTGAAGCTTTCTTT.

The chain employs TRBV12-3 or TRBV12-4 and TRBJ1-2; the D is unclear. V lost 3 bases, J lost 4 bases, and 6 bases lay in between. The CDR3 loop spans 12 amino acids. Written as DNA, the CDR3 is TGTGCCAGCAGTTTTCGAGGCTATGGCTACACCTTC. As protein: CASSFRGYGYTF.

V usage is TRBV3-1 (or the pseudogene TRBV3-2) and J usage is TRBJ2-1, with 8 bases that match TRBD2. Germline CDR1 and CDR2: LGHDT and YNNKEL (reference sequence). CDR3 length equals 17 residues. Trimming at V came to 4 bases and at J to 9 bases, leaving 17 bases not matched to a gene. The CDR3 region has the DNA TGTGCCAGCAGCCCTACTAGCGGAAGCCCAGTAAGAAGTGAGCAGTTCTTC. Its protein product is CASSPTSGSPVRSEQFF.

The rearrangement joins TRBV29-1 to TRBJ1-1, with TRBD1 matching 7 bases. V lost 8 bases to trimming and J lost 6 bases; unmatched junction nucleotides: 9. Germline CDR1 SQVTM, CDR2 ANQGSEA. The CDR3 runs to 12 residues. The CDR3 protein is CSTRTGGAEAFF. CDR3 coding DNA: TGCAGCACCAGGACAGGCGGCGCTGAAGCTTTCTTT.

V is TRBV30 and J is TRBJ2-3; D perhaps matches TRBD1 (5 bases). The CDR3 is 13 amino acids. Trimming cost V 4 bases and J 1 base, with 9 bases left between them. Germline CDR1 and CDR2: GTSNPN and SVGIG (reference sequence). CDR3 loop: CAWKGQGTDTQYF. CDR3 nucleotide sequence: TGTGCCTGGAAGGGGCAGGGCACAGATACGCAGTATTTT.